Listed below are T cell receptor beta chains from one sample, sequenced in a study of blood T cell repertoires in COVID-19. TCRdb's copy holds only in-frame clones and misses some; the assay was immunoSEQ multiplex PCR. Of around 190,000 clones in the sample, 85% were seen once. Sequenced material: peripheral blood. These receptors were taken from a woman aged 60-70 years with acute or convalescent COVID-19. CDR3s include the opening cysteine and the closing phenylalanine or tryptophan. The order of the fields is CDR3 protein, CDR3 DNA, V gene, clone size, J gene, CDR3 length, D gene. A D gene is named only where the DNA matches it firmly. Clone size is not always given. Where it is, it says once, few, many or a class for expanded clones.

CASSSPGGPNTGELFF | TGTGCCAGCAGTTCCCCGGGAGGACCGAACACCGGGGAGCTGTTTTTT | TRBV6-2/TRBV6-3 | . | TRBJ2-2 | 16 | TRBD2
CASSLLPSGGTYGYTF | TGTGCCAGCAGCTTGTTACCATCAGGGGGAACCTATGGCTACACCTTC | TRBV5-5 | . | TRBJ1-2 | 16 | TRBD1
CASSGFQGIAFF | TGTGCCAGCAGTGGCTTCCAGGGAATAGCTTTCTTT | TRBV28 | . | TRBJ1-1 | 12 | .
CASSSALRAGNAYEQYF | TGTGCCAGCAGTTCCGCCTTGAGGGCGGGTAATGCCTACGAGCAGTACTTC | TRBV27 | . | TRBJ2-7 | 17 | .
CASSLGLRNQETQYF | TGTGCCAGCAGCTTGGGTTTGCGGAACCAAGAGACCCAGTACTTC | TRBV5-6 | . | TRBJ2-5 | 15 | .
CATSDPSSGKTYEQFF | TGTGCCACCAGTGATCCTTCTAGCGGGAAAACGTATGAGCAGTTCTTC | TRBV24-1 | . | TRBJ2-1 | 16 | TRBD2
CASSQVGGTTEAFF | TGTGCCAGCAGCCAAGTTGGGGGGACCACTGAAGCTTTCTTT | TRBV3-1/TRBV3-2 | . | TRBJ1-1 | 14 | .
CASSQDLTDNEQFF | TGTGCCAGCAGCCAAGATCTGACAGACAATGAGCAGTTCTTC | TRBV3-1/TRBV3-2 | . | TRBJ2-1 | 14 | .
CASSPQGVGAFF | TGTGCCAGCAGCCCACAGGGGGTAGGGGCTTTCTTT | TRBV9 | . | TRBJ1-1 | 12 | TRBD1
CASSTTSHISNEQFF | TGTGCCAGCAGCACGACTAGCCATATTTCCAATGAGCAGTTCTTC | TRBV6-5 | . | TRBJ2-1 | 15 | TRBD2
CASSIGTGFNEKLFF | TGTGCCAGTAGTATAGGTACAGGATTTAATGAAAAACTGTTTTTT | TRBV19 | few | TRBJ1-4 | 15 | .
CASSLGTGGSEKLFF | TGTGCCAGCAGTTTGGGGACAGGGGGAAGCGAAAAACTGTTTTTT | TRBV2 | many | TRBJ1-4 | 15 | TRBD1
CASSSTGIQAFF | TGTGCCAGCAGCTCCACAGGGATTCAAGCTTTCTTT | TRBV7-9 | . | TRBJ1-1 | 12 | .
CASSQARASGYTF | TGTGCCAGCAGCCAGGCTAGAGCATCTGGCTACACCTTC | TRBV3-1/TRBV3-2 | . | TRBJ1-2 | 13 | .
CASSNLTGRSYNEQFF | TGTGCCAGCAGTAACTTAACAGGGAGATCCTACAATGAGCAGTTCTTC | TRBV6-5 | . | TRBJ2-1 | 16 | .
CASRGDRDRLYNEQFF | TGTGCCAGTCGGGGGGACCGGGACAGGCTCTACAATGAGCAGTTCTTC | TRBV19 | . | TRBJ2-1 | 16 | .
CASSLQGGNTEAFF | TGCGCCAGCAGCCTCCAGGGGGGAAACACTGAAGCTTTCTTT | TRBV5-1 | once | TRBJ1-1 | 14 | TRBD1
CSVTGVRSEAFF | TGCAGCGTCACAGGGGTACGTTCTGAAGCTTTCTTT | TRBV29-1 | . | TRBJ1-1 | 12 | TRBD1
CASSLSGQYTDTQYF | TGTGCCAGCAGTTTATCGGGACAGTACACAGATACGCAGTATTTT | TRBV27 | few | TRBJ2-3 | 15 | TRBD1
CASSTDLTGTQYF | TGTGCCAGCAGCACCGACTTGACCGGGACCCAGTACTTC | TRBV5-8 | . | TRBJ2-5 | 13 | .
CASSPRTGDYGYTF | TGTGCCAGCAGCCCTAGGACAGGAGACTATGGCTACACCTTC | TRBV3-1/TRBV3-2 | . | TRBJ1-2 | 14 | TRBD1
CASSRDREGDTQYF | TGCGCCAGCAGCCGGGACAGGGAAGGAGATACGCAGTATTTT | TRBV5-1 | . | TRBJ2-3 | 14 | TRBD1
CASRQTGGYGYTF | TGTGCCAGCAGGCAAACAGGGGGCTATGGCTACACCTTC | TRBV5-4 | once | TRBJ1-2 | 13 | TRBD1
CASSYSDRIGGYTF | TGTGCCAGCAGTTACTCCGACAGGATAGGTGGCTACACCTTC | TRBV6-6 | . | TRBJ1-2 | 14 | .
CASSSAGNEQFF | TGTGCCAGTAGTTCGGCGGGGAATGAGCAGTTCTTC | TRBV19 | . | TRBJ2-1 | 12 | .
CSGHTAGGGSNEQFF | TGCAGCGGACATACGGCGGGAGGAGGAAGCAATGAGCAGTTCTTC | TRBV29-1 | few | TRBJ2-1 | 15 | TRBD2
CASSYRFTGELFF | TGTGCCAGCAGTTACAGATTTACCGGGGAGCTGTTTTTT | TRBV2 | . | TRBJ2-2 | 13 | .
CSVGSRADGNTIYF | TGCAGCGTTGGTTCCAGGGCGGACGGAAACACCATATATTTT | TRBV29-1 | . | TRBJ1-3 | 14 | .
CASTGTGGYTF | TGTGCCAGCACCGGGACAGGGGGGTACACCTTC | TRBV6-5 | . | TRBJ1-2 | 11 | TRBD1
CASRTRQYGNTIYF | TGTGCCAGCAGAACCCGACAGTATGGAAACACCATATATTTT | TRBV6-5 | . | TRBJ1-3 | 14 | .
CASSQSARVNEQFF | TGTGCCAGCAGCCAATCCGCTAGAGTGAATGAGCAGTTCTTC | TRBV4-2 | few | TRBJ2-1 | 14 | .
CASRAGVAKNIQYF | TGTGCCAGCAGGGCAGGGGTAGCCAAAAACATTCAGTACTTC | TRBV28 | . | TRBJ2-4 | 14 | .
CASSQAAGGHREQFF | TGTGCCAGCAGCCAAGCGGCGGGAGGGCATCGTGAGCAGTTCTTC | TRBV3-1/TRBV3-2 | . | TRBJ2-1 | 15 | TRBD2
CASSQEGTETQYF | TGTGCCAGCAGCCAGGAGGGGACAGAGACCCAGTACTTC | TRBV3-1/TRBV3-2 | . | TRBJ2-5 | 13 | .
CASSSGRDTTDTQYF | TGTGCCAGCAGCTCCGGACGGGACACCACAGATACGCAGTATTTT | TRBV7-9 | . | TRBJ2-3 | 15 | .
CASSQSRLAATGELFF | TGTGCCAGCAGTCAAAGTAGACTAGCGGCCACCGGGGAGCTGTTTTTT | TRBV28 | once | TRBJ2-2 | 16 | TRBD2
CASSLAPPGGYTEAFF | TGCGCCAGCAGCTTGGCCCCCCCGGGGGGGTACACTGAAGCTTTCTTT | TRBV5-1 | . | TRBJ1-1 | 16 | .
CASSPGTDTQYF | TGTGCCAGCAGTCCAGGCACAGATACGCAGTATTTT | TRBV11-3 | . | TRBJ2-3 | 12 | .
CASSYLRGPTNQPQHF | TGTGCCAGCAGTTACTTAAGGGGTCCCACTAATCAGCCCCAGCATTTT | TRBV6-2/TRBV6-3 | . | TRBJ1-5 | 16 | .
CASSGTPNQPQHF | TGTGCCAGCTCGGGGACACCGAATCAGCCCCAGCATTTT | TRBV6-5 | . | TRBJ1-5 | 13 | .
CATSDPIAGAGNTGELFF | TGTGCCACCAGTGATCCCATTGCGGGGGCCGGGAACACCGGGGAGCTGTTTTTT | TRBV24-1 | . | TRBJ2-2 | 18 | .
CASSPLGYSTEAFF | TGTGCCAGCAGCCCCCTGGGCTATAGCACTGAAGCTTTCTTT | TRBV14 | . | TRBJ1-1 | 14 | .
CASSLGAANTEAFF | TGTGCCAGCAGCCTGGGGGCGGCGAACACTGAAGCTTTCTTT | TRBV7-3 | . | TRBJ1-1 | 14 | .
CATSGGGSLNSPLHF | TGTGCCACCAGCGGCGGGGGGAGCCTTAATTCACCCCTCCACTTT | TRBV15 | . | TRBJ1-6 | 15 | .
CASSGTGRPSGEKLFF | TGTGCCAGTAGTGGGACAGGACGGCCTTCAGGCGAAAAACTGTTTTTT | TRBV19 | . | TRBJ1-4 | 16 | TRBD1
CASTQSTDTQYF | TGTGCCAGCACCCAATCTACGGATACGCAGTATTTT | TRBV28 | . | TRBJ2-3 | 12 | .
CASSLEGRTNEKLFF | TGCGCCAGCAGCTTGGAGGGGCGGACTAATGAAAAACTGTTTTTT | TRBV5-1 | . | TRBJ1-4 | 15 | .
CASSQEGRSGSPLHF | TGTGCCAGCAGCCAAGAGGGCAGGTCTGGGTCACCCCTCCACTTT | TRBV3-1/TRBV3-2 | . | TRBJ1-6 | 15 | .
CASSTTSIDEQFF | TGTGCCAGCAGCACTACTAGCATCGATGAGCAGTTCTTC | TRBV11-3 | . | TRBJ2-1 | 13 | .
CASQYGTGVTGELFF | TGTGCCAGCCAGTACGGGACAGGGGTCACCGGGGAGCTGTTTTTT | TRBV28 | . | TRBJ2-2 | 15 | TRBD1
CASSLGGRAGTDTQYF | TGTGCCAGCAGCTTAGGCGGGAGGGCCGGGACAGATACGCAGTATTTT | TRBV7-8 | . | TRBJ2-3 | 16 | TRBD2